The 27 T cell receptor beta chains below all came from one sample that was sequenced in a study of CD8+CD57+ T cells in acquired aplastic anemia. The template used for profiling TCR beta VDJ and CDR3 was genomic DNA. TCRdb re-called the reads through MiXCR, storing one row per CDR3 protein. This sample has more than 150,000 distinct CDR3 sequences, with 48% found just once. Patients picked for sequencing had shown CD8+CD57+ cell expansion detected by flow cytometry. The sample taken for sequencing was sorted CD4+, CD8+, or CD8+CD57+ T cells (not recorded which) from PBMCs. All receptors derive from a human donor with aplastic anemia.

This sequence joins TRBV6-5 and TRBJ2-7; 8 nucleotides align to TRBD1. Germline assignment: CDR1 MNHEY and CDR2 SVGAGI. Losses at the gene ends were 10 bases for V and 6 bases for J; bases not matched to a gene: 8. The CDR3 sequence is 12 residues long. CDR3 bases: TGTGCCACCAAACAGGGGGTGGCCGAGCAGTACTTC. This encodes CATKQGVAEQYF.

The chain links TRBV10-2 to TRBJ2-7; 9 bases agree with TRBD2. The CDR3 runs to 12 residues. Germline CDR1 WSHSY, CDR2 SAAADI. Trimming at V came to 6 bases and at J to 6 bases, leaving 3 bases not matched to a gene. The CDR3 protein is CASSGTSSEQYF. The CDR3 coding sequence is TGCGCCAGCAGCGGGACTAGCTCCGAGCAGTACTTC.

Concerning this clonotype: The junction and the germline gene differ at one end; a read error may be behind it. V gene TRBV7-7 combines with J gene TRBJ2-5; D is possibly TRBD2 (5 bases). The V gene's germline CDR1 is SSHAT and CDR2 FNYEAQ (reference sequence). The CDR3 loop spans 14 amino acids. The CDR3 nucleotides are TGTGCTAGCAGCTTAGTTCGGGGTAGTGAGACCCAGTACTTC. Residues: CASSLVRGSETQYF.

The sample holds a few counts of this clonotype. V gene TRBV11-2 combines with J gene TRBJ1-3; D is perhaps TRBD1 (5 bases). The germline V gene encodes CDR1 SGHAT and CDR2 FQNNGV. Trimming pared 0 bases from V and 2 bases from J, leaving 11 bases between. The CDR3 has 16 amino acids. The CDR3 protein is CASSLDRVVAGNTIYF. For the CDR3, the DNA is TGTGCCAGCAGCTTAGACAGGGTGGTCGCTGGAAACACCATATATTTT.

The rearrangement joins TRBV7-2 to TRBJ1-1, with D unresolved. This CDR3 contains 11 residues. The germline CDR1 and CDR2 sequences are SGHTA and FQGNSA. V lost 5 bases and J 11 bases, leaving 12 bases between the germline ends. The CDR3 coding sequence is TGTGCCAGCAGCGACGATGGGGAGGCTTTCTTT. This translates into CASSDDGEAFF.

This chain connects TRBV2 to TRBJ1-2; no clear D gene. V was pared by 7 bases and J by 4 bases, with 10 bases between. Germline values: CDR1 SNHLY, CDR2 FYNNEI. The CDR3 consists of 12 residues. The chain's CDR3 is CASNRGSYGYTF. The CDR3 region has the DNA TGTGCCAGCAATCGAGGGTCCTATGGCTACACCTTC. Looking up the rest from reference TRBV2 and TRBJ1-2 gives the full variable domain: EPEVTQTPSHQVTQMGQEVILRCVPISNHLYFYWYRQILGQKVEFLVSFYNNEISEKSEIFDDQFSVERPDGSNFTLKIRSTKLEDSAMYFCASNRGSYGYTFGSGTRLTVV.

This clonotype occurred once. The chain combines TRBV5-1 with TRBJ1-3; a weak D match, TRBD1 (5 bases). V was pared by 4 bases and J by 0 bases, with 11 bases between. The length of the CDR3 is 15 residues. The germline V gene has CDR1 SGHRS and CDR2 YFSETQ. In nucleotides, the CDR3 is TGCGCCAGCAGCACAGGAGAGGTCTCTGGAAACACCATATATTTT. Translation: CASSTGEVSGNTIYF.

This sequence joins TRBV15 and TRBJ2-5; D ambiguous. Germline CDR1 reads LNHNV; CDR2 reads YYDKDF (reference sequence). The length of the CDR3 is 13 residues. V was trimmed by 1 base and J by 1 base, leaving 4 bases between them. As DNA, the CDR3 is TGTGCCACCAGCAGAGGCGTCCAAGAGACCCAGTACTTC. It codes for CATSRGVQETQYF.

The chain is built from TRBV27 and TRBJ2-7; 7 nucleotides line up with TRBD1. V lost 2 bases to trimming and J lost 3 bases; unmatched junction nucleotides: 1. This CDR3 has 13 residues. Germline CDR1 MNHEY, CDR2 SMNVEV (reference sequence). CDR3 sequence: CASSLRDSYEQYF. CDR3 DNA sequence: TGTGCCAGCAGTTTAAGGGACAGCTACGAGCAGTACTTC.

This chain connects TRBV29-1 to TRBJ2-7; TRBD1 matches 7 bases. Unmatched junction bases numbered 6, after V lost 5 bases and J lost 5 bases. CDR1 is SQVTM, CDR2 ANQGSEA, per germline. The CDR3 has 12 amino acids. Here the CDR3 DNA reads TGCAGCGTTCGGGACAGCCCAAACGAGCAGTACTTC. Translating it yields CSVRDSPNEQYF.

This clonotype showed up many times. The J gene is TRBJ1-6, the V gene TRBV20-1; 11 nucleotides match TRBD1. The V and J ends lost 2 bases and 3 bases, in that order; junction bases with no gene match: 15. This CDR3 spans 20 amino acids. Germline lookup yields CDR1 DFQATT and CDR2 SNEGSKA (reference sequence). The DNA for the CDR3 is TGCAGTGCTAGACCTACCAGCGGGACAGGGGGTTGGGGCTATAATTCACCCCTCCACTTT. Its translation: CSARPTSGTGGWGYNSPLHF.

This clonotype has at least ten counts. The V call is TRBV6-2 or TRBV6-3, the J call TRBJ2-6; D might be TRBD1 (6 bases). V was shortened by 2 bases and J by 1 base, with 15 bases between the two germline ends. The CDR3 extends over 18 amino acids. Germline assignment: CDR1 MNHEY and CDR2 SVGEGT. The CDR3 reads CASSYPQGQPSGANVLTF. CDR3 nucleotide sequence: TGTGCCAGCAGTTACCCCCAAGGACAGCCATCTGGGGCCAACGTCCTGACTTTC.

This clonotype was observed a single time. V gene TRBV12-3 or TRBV12-4 combines with J gene TRBJ2-3; 7 bases agree with TRBD1. The J segment lost 0 bases and the V segment lost 7 bases, leaving 7 bases of the junction unmatched. CDR3 length equals 15 residues. This CDR3 reads CASTLLTGSTDTQYF. CDR3 DNA: TGTGCCAGCACCTTACTGACAGGGAGCACAGATACGCAGTATTTT.

About this clonotype itself: A much larger clone lies one base from this, so it may be a read error. This chain connects TRBV12-3 or TRBV12-4 to TRBJ1-2; D is undetermined. V was clipped by 6 bases and J by 5 bases, with 10 bases between them. This CDR3 comprises 12 residues. CDR3 sequence: CASRPSRYGYTF. The CDR3 nucleotides are TGTGCCAGCAGACCCTCGAGATATGGCTACACCTTC.

This clonotype was recorded once. The rearrangement links TRBV7-9 to TRBJ2-1; TRBD2 agrees at 7 bases. V lost 4 bases, J lost 8 bases, and 11 bases stayed unmatched. CDR1 is SEHNR, CDR2 FQNEAQ, per germline (reference sequence). The CDR3 consists of 15 residues. CDR3 DNA sequence: TGTGCCAGCAGCTCCACTAGCGAGGGTGGGGATGAGCAGTTCTTC. This sequence encodes CASSSTSEGGDEQFF. The variable domain in full, completed from reference TRBV7-9 and TRBJ2-1, reads DTGVSQNPRHKITKRGQNVTFRCDPISEHNRLYWYRQTLGQGPEFLTYFQNEAQLEKSRLLSDRFSAERPKGSFSTLEIQRTEQGDSAMYLCASSSTSEGGDEQFFGPGTRLTVL.

The CDR3 sequence is CASKRDYSYNEQFF. The CDR3 region has the DNA TGTGCCAGCAAACGGGACTACTCCTACAATGAGCAGTTCTTC. This chain links TRBV7-8 with TRBJ2-1, with 7 bases fitting TRBD2. This CDR3 spans 14 amino acids. V lost 7 bases, J lost 0 bases, and 3 bases stayed unmatched. CDR1 SGHVS and CDR2 FQNEAQ come from the germline V gene.

This clonotype was detected only a few times. V and J are TRBV3-1 and TRBJ2-7; D is ambiguous. CDR3 size: 15 residues. Trimming shortened V by 0 bases and J by 6 bases, and 15 bases separated the two germline ends. Germline CDR1 LGHDT, CDR2 YNNKEL (reference sequence). The CDR3 here is CASSQDPGVSSEQYF. The CDR3 DNA is TGTGCCAGCAGCCAAGATCCTGGGGTTTCATCCGAGCAGTACTTC.

This clonotype was seen at least ten times. J is TRBJ1-1 and V is TRBV7-2; D might be TRBD1 (6 bases). Trimming left V 5 bases short and J 5 bases short, with 12 bases between. This CDR3 is built from 13 residues. Germline CDR1 is SGHTA and CDR2 is FQGNSA. The CDR3 region has the DNA TGTGCCAGCAGCCTGGCCAGGGGAACTGAAGCTTTCTTT. Amino acid sequence: CASSLARGTEAFF.

The chain joins TRBV19 to TRBJ2-3; 9 bases fit TRBD2. CDR1 and CDR2 (germline): LNHDA, SQIVND (reference sequence). The CDR3 is made up of 17 amino acids. The V gene end was trimmed by 4 bases and the J gene end by 0 bases; junction bases not matched to a gene: 8. CDR3 loop: CASSTLASGASTDTQYF. The CDR3 coding sequence is TGTGCCAGTAGTACGTTGGCTAGCGGGGCTAGCACAGATACGCAGTATTTT.

The chain employs TRBV20-1 and TRBJ1-1; 7 positions match TRBD1. CDR3 size: 14 residues. The V gene's germline CDR1 is DFQATT and CDR2 SNEGSKA (reference sequence). Trimming at V came to 6 bases and at J to 6 bases, leaving 13 bases not matched to a gene. The CDR3 is CSAGGEAGGSEAFF. CDR3 DNA sequence: TGCAGTGCGGGAGGGGAGGCAGGGGGGTCTGAAGCTTTCTTT.

V and J are TRBV20-1 and TRBJ2-7, with D unresolved. This CDR3 is 13 amino acids long. Between the trimmed V and J ends, which lost 3 bases and 2 bases, there was a span of 11 bases. Per the germline V gene, CDR1 is DFQATT and CDR2 is SNEGSKA (reference sequence). CDR3 in amino acids: CSARAVVPYEQYF. CDR3 nucleotides: TGCAGTGCTAGGGCGGTAGTGCCCTACGAGCAGTACTTC.

The chain couples TRBV20-1 to TRBJ2-7, with D perhaps TRBD1 or TRBD2 (5 bases each). The CDR3 is made up of 15 amino acids. In germline, CDR1 is DFQATT, CDR2 SNEGSKA (reference sequence). The ends were cut back, 6 bases at V and 0 bases at J, with 18 bases in the middle. CDR3 nucleotides: TGCAGTGCCCGGCCGGGGCATCGGAGCTCCTACGAGCAGTACTTC. Protein product: CSARPGHRSSYEQYF.

This clonotype turned up a few times. V usage is TRBV5-4 and J usage is TRBJ2-1; perhaps TRBD2 as D (5 bases). Trimming left V 3 bases short and J 2 bases short, with 12 bases between. This CDR3 comprises 15 residues. Germline V gives CDR1 SGHNT, CDR2 YYREEE (reference sequence). DNA for the CDR3: TGTGCCAGCAGCTGGGCCCCCGGGGCCTACAATGAGCAGTTCTTC. Amino acid sequence: CASSWAPGAYNEQFF.

In its sample, this clonotype was seen many times. The chain has TRBV6-1 and TRBJ2-7; 7 bases agree with TRBD1. Per germline, CDR1 MNHNS and CDR2 SASEGT. This CDR3 is built from 17 residues. Germline trimming cut 5 bases from V and 4 bases from J; bases unmatched to any gene: 17. CDR3 in DNA: TGTGCCAGCAGTCCCGGGACAGTTGGGAGAGCCACGTACGAGCAGTACTTC. Encoded protein: CASSPGTVGRATYEQYF.

The chain recombines TRBV9 with TRBJ2-1, with 10 bases that match TRBD1. The CDR3 totals 15 residues. Looked up from germline, CDR1 is SGDLS and CDR2 is YYNGEE. Trimming removed 6 bases from V and 2 bases from J; junction bases left unmatched: 5. The CDR3 protein is CASTQTGGTYNEQFF. DNA for the CDR3: TGTGCCAGCACACAGACAGGGGGCACCTACAATGAGCAGTTCTTC.

The chain combines TRBV20-1 with TRBJ1-2; no reliable D call. In germline, CDR1 is DFQATT, CDR2 SNEGSKA (reference sequence). Trimming removed 0 bases from V and 2 bases from J, with 16 bases in between. CDR3 length: 16 residues. CDR3 loop: CSARDPPGRSNYGYTF. In DNA form, the CDR3 reads TGCAGTGCTAGAGATCCCCCCGGGAGGAGCAACTATGGCTACACCTTC.

As for this clonotype: The junction and the germline gene differ at one end; a read error may be behind it. The chain joins TRBV15 to TRBJ2-7, with 13 nucleotides matching TRBD2. The germline CDR1 and CDR2 sequences are LNHNV and YYDKDF (reference sequence). CDR3 length: 16 amino acids. For the CDR3, the DNA is TGTGCCACCAGCAGGGGAGGACTAGCGGGGGCCTCGGTGATTTTCTTC. It is translated as CATSRGGLAGASVIFF.